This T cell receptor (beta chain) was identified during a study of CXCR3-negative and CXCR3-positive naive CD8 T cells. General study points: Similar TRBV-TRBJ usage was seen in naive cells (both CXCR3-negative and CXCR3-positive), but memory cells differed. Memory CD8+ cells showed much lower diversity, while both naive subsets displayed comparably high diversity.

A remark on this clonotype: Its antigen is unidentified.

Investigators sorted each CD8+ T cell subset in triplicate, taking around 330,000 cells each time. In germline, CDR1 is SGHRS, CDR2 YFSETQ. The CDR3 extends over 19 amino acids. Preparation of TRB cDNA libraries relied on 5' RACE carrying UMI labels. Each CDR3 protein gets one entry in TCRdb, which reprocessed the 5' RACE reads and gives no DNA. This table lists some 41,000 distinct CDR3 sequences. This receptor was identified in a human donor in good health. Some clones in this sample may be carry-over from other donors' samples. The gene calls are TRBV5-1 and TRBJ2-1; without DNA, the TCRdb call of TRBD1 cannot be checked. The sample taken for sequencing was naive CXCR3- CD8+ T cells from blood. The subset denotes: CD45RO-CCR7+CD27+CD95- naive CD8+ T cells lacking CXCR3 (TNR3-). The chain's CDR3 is CASSFTLTSGTGGRYEQFF.